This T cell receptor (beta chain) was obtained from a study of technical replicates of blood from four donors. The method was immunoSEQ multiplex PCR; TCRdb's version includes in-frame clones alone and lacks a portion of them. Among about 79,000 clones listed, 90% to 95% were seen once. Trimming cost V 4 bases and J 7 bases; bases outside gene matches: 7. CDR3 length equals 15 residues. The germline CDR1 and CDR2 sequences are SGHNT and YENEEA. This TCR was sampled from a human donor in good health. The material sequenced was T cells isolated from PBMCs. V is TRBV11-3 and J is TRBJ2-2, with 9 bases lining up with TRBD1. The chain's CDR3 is CASSYGQGLYGELFF. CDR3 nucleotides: TGTGCCAGCAGCTACGGACAGGGGTTGTACGGGGAGCTGTTTTTT.